This T cell receptor beta chain was captured by sequencing in a study of T cell responses to AZD1222 COVID-19 vaccine. General observations from the study: Donors were chiefly white British, with a greater number of females, and clonal diversity was perhaps underestimated. Nearly half of spike-specific TCRs reportedly go after variant regions that carry no mutations. Distributed over spike, vaccine-associated CD4 TCRs predominated at 160-218 and 743-854.

The germline V and J ends were trimmed by 6 bases and 5 bases, with 16 bases remaining between them. Per germline, CDR1 MDHEN and CDR2 SYDVKM. The CDR3 has 14 amino acids. As regards this clone: The antigen remains undetermined.

Data came from immunoSEQ multiplex PCR; TCRdb stores just in-frame clones and leaves some out. The data hold about 150,000 clones, with around nine tenths observed a single time. J is TRBJ2-5 and V is TRBV28, with D unclear. The TCR originated in an adult in good health. The source was peripheral blood, collected on day 0 of AZD1222 vaccination. This CDR3 is CASSPKTRGETQYF. The CDR3 DNA reads TGTGCCAGCAGCCCTAAGACCCGTGGGGAGACCCAGTACTTC.